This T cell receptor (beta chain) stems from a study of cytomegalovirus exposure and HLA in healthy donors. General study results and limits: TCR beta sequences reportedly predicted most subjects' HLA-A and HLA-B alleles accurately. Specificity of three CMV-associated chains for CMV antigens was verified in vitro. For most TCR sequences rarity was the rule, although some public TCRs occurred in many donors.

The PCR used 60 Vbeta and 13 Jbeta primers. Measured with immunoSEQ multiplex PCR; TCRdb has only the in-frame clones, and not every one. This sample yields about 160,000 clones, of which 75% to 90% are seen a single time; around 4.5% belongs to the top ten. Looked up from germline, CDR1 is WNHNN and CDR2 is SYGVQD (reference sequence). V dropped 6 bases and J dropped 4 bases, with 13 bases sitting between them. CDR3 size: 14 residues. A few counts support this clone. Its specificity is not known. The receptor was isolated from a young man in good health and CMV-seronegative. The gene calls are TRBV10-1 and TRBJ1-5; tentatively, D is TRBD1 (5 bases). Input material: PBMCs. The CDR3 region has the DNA TGCGCCAGCAGCTTCGCAGGGCGGAATCAGCCCCAGCATTTT. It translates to CASSFAGRNQPQHF.